This T cell receptor beta chain was obtained from a study of blood T cell repertoires in COVID-19. Background on the study: The United States, Italy and Spain provided the acute and convalescent COVID-19 samples.

This CDR3 region has 14 residues. V lost 8 bases, J lost 2 bases, and 13 bases lay in between. Germline CDR1 and CDR2: SNHLY and FYNNEI. Per the authors' pipeline: The assay estimated nucleated cells by amplifying reference gene primers. Measured with immunoSEQ multiplex PCR; TCRdb has only the in-frame clones, and not every one. That table gives V, J and clone size, and the DNA gave D and trimming. The sample includes over 8,500 clones, 84% seen only once; the top ten take approximately 31%. The specimen was peripheral blood. The rearrangement uses TRBV2 and TRBJ1-5; TRBD1 is a possible D gene (5 bases). The receptor was derived from a man aged 45 to 65 with active COVID-19. CDR3 sequence reads: CASDWAGRNQPQHF. In nucleotides, the CDR3 is TGTGCCAGCGACTGGGCAGGGCGCAATCAGCCCCAGCATTTT.